A selection of T cell receptor beta chains follows, all from one sample in a study of cytomegalovirus exposure and HLA in healthy donors. Repertoires were generated with immunoSEQ multiplex PCR, while TCRdb's copy carries only in-frame clones and drops some. The sample lists some 200,000 clones; 82% were seen once. The sample taken for sequencing was PBMCs. The receptor set was obtained from a boy aged 2 to 10 in good health and CMV-seronegative. The CDR3 runs from the conserved cysteine through the conserved F or W. D genes are given only for firm matches. Rows give clone size only sometimes, using once, few, many, or a class for an expanded clone.

v_call: TRBV18
d_call: -
j_call: TRBJ1-4
clone_size: -
cdr3_aa: CASSWRNNEKLFF
cdr3_nt: TGTGCCAGCTCATGGAGAAATAATGAAAAACTGTTTTTT

v_call: TRBV29-1
d_call: -
j_call: TRBJ2-1
clone_size: -
cdr3_aa: CSVVRIKLGLDEQFF
cdr3_nt: TGCAGCGTTGTAAGGATCAAACTGGGCCTCGATGAGCAGTTCTTC

v_call: TRBV18
d_call: TRBD2
j_call: TRBJ2-7
clone_size: -
cdr3_aa: CASSPQGTSGGYEQYF
cdr3_nt: TGTGCCAGCTCACCTCAAGGGACTAGCGGGGGCTACGAGCAGTACTTC

v_call: TRBV6-5
d_call: TRBD1
j_call: TRBJ1-2
clone_size: -
cdr3_aa: CASSRTGGEYGYTF
cdr3_nt: TGTGCCAGCAGCCGTACAGGGGGCGAATATGGCTACACCTTC

v_call: TRBV9
d_call: -
j_call: TRBJ1-4
clone_size: once
cdr3_aa: CASSVAPGNGEKLFF
cdr3_nt: TGTGCCAGCAGCGTAGCCCCGGGGAACGGGGAAAAACTGTTTTTT

v_call: TRBV14
d_call: TRBD1
j_call: TRBJ2-7
clone_size: few
cdr3_aa: CASSQQGDEQYF
cdr3_nt: TGTGCCAGCAGCCAACAGGGGGACGAGCAGTACTTC

v_call: TRBV5-1
d_call: TRBD1
j_call: TRBJ1-2
clone_size: -
cdr3_aa: CASSPSGTGGYGYTF
cdr3_nt: TGCGCCAGCAGCCCCTCCGGGACAGGGGGCTATGGCTACACCTTC

v_call: TRBV19
d_call: TRBD1
j_call: TRBJ1-3
clone_size: few
cdr3_aa: CASSIWLMGTAGNTIYF
cdr3_nt: TGTGCCAGTAGTATCTGGTTGATGGGGACAGCTGGAAACACCATATATTTT

v_call: TRBV27
d_call: -
j_call: TRBJ1-2
clone_size: -
cdr3_aa: CASSLGPNLGGYTF
cdr3_nt: TGTGCCAGCAGTTTAGGGCCAAACCTCGGTGGCTACACCTTC

v_call: TRBV6-7
d_call: TRBD1
j_call: TRBJ1-4
clone_size: -
cdr3_aa: CASSYKHRDRAGQKLFF
cdr3_nt: TGTGCCAGCAGTTACAAACATAGGGACAGGGCAGGGCAAAAACTGTTTTTT

v_call: TRBV7-2
d_call: TRBD2
j_call: TRBJ2-1
clone_size: -
cdr3_aa: CASSLGLGPYNEQFF
cdr3_nt: TGTGCCAGCAGCTTGGGACTAGGGCCCTACAATGAGCAGTTCTTC

v_call: TRBV7-2
d_call: -
j_call: TRBJ2-7
clone_size: -
cdr3_aa: CASNSGLSYEQYF
cdr3_nt: TGTGCCAGCAACTCGGGACTCTCCTACGAGCAGTACTTC

v_call: TRBV18
d_call: TRBD1
j_call: TRBJ2-7
clone_size: -
cdr3_aa: CASSPPRQGREEQYF
cdr3_nt: TGTGCCAGCTCACCACCGAGACAGGGACGAGAGGAGCAGTACTTC

v_call: TRBV7-2
d_call: TRBD2
j_call: TRBJ2-1
clone_size: -
cdr3_aa: CASSLEWLAVGNEQFF
cdr3_nt: TGTGCCAGCAGCTTAGAGTGGCTAGCGGTAGGCAATGAGCAGTTCTTC

v_call: TRBV4-3
d_call: -
j_call: TRBJ1-6
clone_size: -
cdr3_aa: CASSQDLWGDSPLHF
cdr3_nt: TGCGCCAGCAGCCAAGATCTTTGGGGGGACTCACCCCTCCACTTT

v_call: TRBV6-6
d_call: TRBD2
j_call: TRBJ2-3
clone_size: -
cdr3_aa: CASSYRGGTDTQYF
cdr3_nt: TGTGCCAGCAGTTATAGGGGAGGGACAGATACGCAGTATTTT

v_call: TRBV7-2
d_call: -
j_call: TRBJ2-5
clone_size: -
cdr3_aa: CASSLTRLETQYF
cdr3_nt: TGTGCCAGCAGCTTAACTAGACTAGAGACCCAGTACTTC

v_call: TRBV7-9
d_call: TRBD1
j_call: TRBJ2-3
clone_size: -
cdr3_aa: CASSFLFDRGADTQYF
cdr3_nt: TGTGCCAGCAGCTTCTTGTTCGACAGGGGAGCAGATACGCAGTATTTT

v_call: TRBV29-1
d_call: -
j_call: TRBJ1-2
clone_size: -
cdr3_aa: CSVGSYYGYTF
cdr3_nt: TGCAGCGTTGGAAGCTACTATGGCTACACCTTC

v_call: TRBV5-5
d_call: -
j_call: TRBJ2-7
clone_size: -
cdr3_aa: CASSLVSRYEQYF
cdr3_nt: TGTGCCAGCAGCTTGGTATCGCGCTACGAGCAGTACTTC

v_call: TRBV19
d_call: -
j_call: TRBJ1-5
clone_size: -
cdr3_aa: CASSIVFPGGQPQHF
cdr3_nt: TGTGCCAGTAGTATAGTCTTCCCGGGAGGGCAGCCCCAGCATTTT

v_call: TRBV6-5
d_call: TRBD1
j_call: TRBJ2-7
clone_size: -
cdr3_aa: CASTIPDRDYEQYF
cdr3_nt: TGTGCCAGCACCATCCCGGACAGGGACTACGAGCAGTACTTC

v_call: TRBV28
d_call: -
j_call: TRBJ1-2
clone_size: -
cdr3_aa: CATFKREGYTF
cdr3_nt: TGTGCCACCTTTAAACGGGAGGGCTACACCTTC

v_call: TRBV4-2
d_call: -
j_call: TRBJ2-1
clone_size: -
cdr3_aa: CASSQATSTYNEQFF
cdr3_nt: TGTGCCAGCAGCCAAGCAACTAGCACCTACAATGAGCAGTTCTTC

v_call: TRBV5-4
d_call: -
j_call: TRBJ1-2
clone_size: few
cdr3_aa: CASSWLQGRKHGYTF
cdr3_nt: TGTGCCAGCAGCTGGCTACAGGGTCGGAAGCACGGCTACACCTTC

v_call: TRBV4-3
d_call: -
j_call: TRBJ1-2
clone_size: few
cdr3_aa: CASSQDMRGPGYTF
cdr3_nt: TGCGCCAGCAGCCAAGACATGCGGGGCCCTGGCTACACCTTC

v_call: TRBV28
d_call: -
j_call: TRBJ2-2
clone_size: -
cdr3_aa: CATRSGGELFF
cdr3_nt: TGTGCCACCCGCTCCGGCGGGGAGCTGTTTTTT

v_call: TRBV5-1
d_call: TRBD1
j_call: TRBJ1-6
clone_size: -
cdr3_aa: CASSLGTGDSPLHF
cdr3_nt: TGCGCCAGCAGCTTGGGGACAGGGGATTCACCCCTCCACTTT

v_call: TRBV23-1
d_call: TRBD1
j_call: TRBJ1-6
clone_size: -
cdr3_aa: CASSQTRRGSSYNSPLHF
cdr3_nt: TGCGCCAGCAGTCAAACCCGCAGGGGGAGCTCCTATAATTCACCCCTCCACTTT

v_call: TRBV5-1
d_call: TRBD2
j_call: TRBJ2-5
clone_size: -
cdr3_aa: CASKILTSGSETQYF
cdr3_nt: TGCGCCAGCAAAATCCTGACTAGCGGGTCAGAGACCCAGTACTTC